The 31 T cell receptor beta chains below were found in one sample sequenced in a study of response to subunit inactivated influenza vaccine. MiXCR, applied by TCRdb to the RT-PCR reads, yields one record per CDR3 protein. The sample lists 450,000 to 700,000 distinct CDR3 sequences, approximately 15% occurring once. The material sequenced was PBMCs from blood, taken 11 to 12 days after vaccination. Receptors were obtained from a man aged 50 to 60 who received an inactivated influenza vaccine.

This chain links TRBV20-1 with TRBJ2-3; 12 bases match TRBD2. The CDR3 spans 15 residues. Per the germline V gene, CDR1 is DFQATT and CDR2 is SNEGSKA (reference sequence). J gave up 4 bases and V 4 bases, and 6 bases lay outside the gene matches. CDR3 DNA sequence: TGCAGTGCTACCCCTAGCGGGGGGGTTCCAGATACGCAGTATTTT. It yields the protein CSATPSGGVPDTQYF.

This clonotype has just a few counts. The chain couples TRBV12-3 or TRBV12-4 to TRBJ2-7; possibly TRBD2 for D (7 bases). Between the trimmed V and J ends, which lost 3 bases and 6 bases, there was a span of 12 bases. The CDR3 consists of 13 residues. The CDR3 region has the DNA TGTGCCAGCAGTTTCGGGGGGCAGAGCGAGCAGTACTTC. This encodes CASSFGGQSEQYF.

On this clonotype: Possible read error: a much larger clone is one base away. The chain's CDR3 is CVSTKDRHQPQHF. In DNA, the CDR3 is TGTGTCAGCACCAAAGACAGACATCAGCCCCAGCATTTT. The genes are TRBV7-3 and TRBJ1-5; perhaps TRBD1 as D (5 bases). This CDR3 region has 13 residues. Germline-derived CDR1 and CDR2 are SGHTA and FQGTGA.

This clonotype appeared a few times. This chain links TRBV9 with TRBJ1-4; D is possibly TRBD1 (5 bases). The CDR3 loop spans 14 amino acids. Trimming cost V 0 bases and J 5 bases, with 8 bases left between them. Germline CDR1 is SGDLS and CDR2 is YYNGEE. This CDR3 is CASSVAGENEKLFF. CDR3 DNA sequence: TGTGCCAGCAGCGTAGCGGGGGAAAATGAAAAACTGTTTTTT.

This chain uses TRBV5-1 with TRBJ1-2, with TRBD1 as a possible D gene (6 bases). The CDR3 loop spans 15 amino acids. Germline assignment: CDR1 SGHRS and CDR2 YFSETQ. Trimming pared 4 bases from V and 4 bases from J, leaving 17 bases between. CDR3 in DNA: TGCGCCAGCAGCACCATGGCAACAGGGACCTATGGCTACACCTTC. This gives the protein CASSTMATGTYGYTF.

This clonotype was detected only a few times. The chain has TRBV6-5 and TRBJ2-3; D unresolved. The germline V gene encodes CDR1 MNHEY and CDR2 SVGAGI. The CDR3 sequence is 15 residues long. Trimming took 2 bases from V and 4 from J, leaving 13 bases between them. CDR3 sequence reads: CASSYRASGSDTQYF. The DNA for the CDR3 is TGTGCCAGCAGTTACCGGGCTAGTGGGTCAGATACGCAGTATTTT.

The V call is TRBV12-3 or TRBV12-4, the J call TRBJ2-7, with 7 bases that match TRBD1. The CDR3 length is 13 residues. Trimming removed 7 bases from V and 4 bases from J; junction bases left unmatched: 7. For the CDR3, the DNA is TGTGCCAGCAACCTAAACAGGGGTTACGAGCAGTACTTC. The encoded protein is CASNLNRGYEQYF.

The table lists this clonotype with many counts. The CDR3 loop is CASSSGTAKNIQYF. DNA for the CDR3: TGTGCCAGCAGCTCCGGGACGGCCAAAAACATTCAGTACTTC. This chain connects TRBV7-2 to TRBJ2-4; D may be TRBD1 or TRBD2 (5 bases each). Per germline, CDR1 SGHTA and CDR2 FQGNSA. This CDR3 is 14 amino acids long. V was shortened by 4 bases and J by 1 base, with 8 bases between the two germline ends.

This clonotype appeared a few times. The chain couples TRBV5-1 to TRBJ2-7, with no clear D. This CDR3 comprises 12 residues. Germline V gene lookup returns CDR1 SGHRS and CDR2 YFSETQ. Trimming removed 4 bases at V and 3 bases at J, with 8 bases between. The CDR3 loop reads CASSVDNYEQYF. Here the CDR3 DNA reads TGCGCCAGCAGCGTCGACAACTACGAGCAGTACTTC. Drawing the rest from reference TRBV5-1 and TRBJ2-7, the complete variable domain is KAGVTQTPRYLIKTRGQQVTLSCSPISGHRSVSWYQQTPGQGLQFLFEYFSETQRNKGNFPGRFSGRQFSNSRSEMNVSTLELGDSALYLCASSVDNYEQYFGPGTRLTVT.

This clonotype came up a few times. The genes are TRBV12-3 or TRBV12-4 and TRBJ1-3; D is unresolved. There are 14 residues in the CDR3. Trimming stripped 2 bases from V and 3 bases from J, with 8 bases between. The CDR3 DNA is TGTGCCAGCAGTTTATGGTCTGTTGGAAACACCATATATTTT. It translates to CASSLWSVGNTIYF.

This clonotype was counted a few times. The genes are TRBV5-1 and TRBJ2-7, with unresolved D. CDR1 and CDR2 from the germline V gene are SGHRS and YFSETQ. There are 15 residues in the CDR3. V was trimmed by 1 base and J by 5 bases, leaving 16 bases between them. CDR3 sequence: CASSLSPGQVDEQYF. The CDR3 bases are TGCGCCAGCAGCTTGAGCCCTGGGCAGGTCGACGAGCAGTACTTC.

This clonotype showed up many times. The chain has TRBV12-3 or TRBV12-4 and TRBJ1-2, with D perhaps matching TRBD1 (6 bases). Deletions cut 5 bases from V and 6 bases from J, with 13 bases between. This CDR3 comprises 13 residues. The CDR3 nucleotides read TGTGCCAGCAGTCCTGGAACAGGGAATGGCTACACCTTC. Translated, it gives CASSPGTGNGYTF.

This clonotype has only a few counts. The chain recombines TRBV27 with TRBJ2-6; 8 nucleotides match TRBD1. V shed 8 bases and J 3 bases; nucleotides not matched to a gene: 9. Germline V CDR1 and CDR2: MNHEY, SMNVEV (reference sequence). The CDR3 has 16 residues. The CDR3: CASGQRGTGGANVLTF. In nucleotides, the CDR3 is TGTGCCAGCGGCCAACGGGGGACAGGTGGGGCCAACGTCCTGACTTTC.

The rearrangement uses TRBV2 and TRBJ2-5; no clear D gene. V was cut by 3 bases and J by 3 bases, with 11 bases left in between. The CDR3 totals 14 residues. CDR1 is SNHLY and CDR2 is FYNNEI in the germline V gene. The CDR3 DNA is TGTGCCAGCAGTGATGGTAGGACCAAAGAGACCCAGTACTTC. Residues: CASSDGRTKETQYF. Using reference TRBV2 and TRBJ2-5 for the parts outside the CDR3, the full variable domain is EPEVTQTPSHQVTQMGQEVILRCVPISNHLYFYWYRQILGQKVEFLVSFYNNEISEKSEIFDDQFSVERPDGSNFTLKIRSTKLEDSAMYFCASSDGRTKETQYFGPGTRLLVL.

This clonotype was picked up many times. CDR3 DNA sequence: TGCAGTGCTAGTTCTAGCGCGGGCTTGACAGATACGCAGTATTTT. Protein: CSASSSAGLTDTQYF. The V and J genes are TRBV20-1 and TRBJ2-3, with D possibly being TRBD2 (6 bases). The CDR3 runs to 15 residues. Germline V gene lookup returns CDR1 DFQATT and CDR2 SNEGSKA (reference sequence). Trimming took off 3 bases at V and 3 bases at J, with 16 bases between the two ends.

This clonotype was detected only a few times. The chain joins TRBV7-2 to TRBJ2-7, with TRBD2 identical over 10 bases. CDR1 is SGHTA and CDR2 is FQGNSA in the germline V gene. V dropped 3 bases and J dropped 0; count of bases not matched to a gene: 8. CDR3 length equals 17 residues. CDR3: CASSFFLAGDSSYEQYF. The CDR3 coding sequence is TGTGCCAGCAGCTTCTTCCTAGCGGGAGACAGCTCCTACGAGCAGTACTTC.

The rearrangement joins TRBV6-1 to TRBJ2-7; D might be TRBD1 or TRBD2, each matching 5 bases. The CDR3 covers 16 residues. V lost 6 bases, J lost 0 bases, and 18 bases lay in between. Germline values: CDR1 MNHNS, CDR2 SASEGT. CDR3 amino acids: CASSLGTQSNSYEQYF. For the CDR3, the DNA is TGTGCCAGCAGCCTCGGGACGCAGTCCAACTCCTACGAGCAGTACTTC.

The rearrangement joins TRBV7-2 to TRBJ2-1; no clear D gene. With 6 bases removed from V and 0 bases from J, the gap between germline ends came to 12 bases. Germline V gives CDR1 SGHTA, CDR2 FQGNSA. CDR3 length: 15 amino acids. DNA of the CDR3: TGTGCCAGCAGTCTCCCACGAAGCTCCTACAATGAGCAGTTCTTC. Its protein is CASSLPRSSYNEQFF.

J is TRBJ1-3 and V is TRBV5-1; the D is unclear. V lost 0 bases and J 2 bases, leaving 12 bases between the germline ends. The CDR3 contains 16 residues. Germline-derived CDR1 and CDR2 are SGHRS and YFSETQ. Here the CDR3 reads CASSLAGRVAGNTIYF. CDR3 DNA: TGCGCCAGCAGCTTGGCCGGGAGGGTGGCTGGAAACACCATATATTTT.

This clonotype showed up just a few times. The genes are TRBV20-1 and TRBJ2-5; TRBD2 matches 7 bases. The CDR3 extends over 15 amino acids. Germline CDR1 and CDR2: DFQATT and SNEGSKA (reference sequence). Trimming at V came to 3 bases and at J to 5 bases, leaving 12 bases not matched to a gene. The CDR3 protein is CSASETGGSGETQYF. For the CDR3, the DNA is TGCAGTGCTAGTGAGACGGGGGGTTCGGGGGAGACCCAGTACTTC.

Only a few counts were recorded for this clonotype. Germline and junction disagree at one end, which may indicate a read error. The chain has TRBV6-1 and TRBJ2-2, with TRBD2 matching over 12 bases. The CDR3 consists of 18 residues. In germline, CDR1 is MNHNS, CDR2 SASEGT. Here the CDR3 reads CAISEASSGGAEGGELFF. Written as DNA, the CDR3 is TGTGCCATCAGTGAAGCGTCTAGCGGGGGGGCCGAAGGCGGGGAGCTGTTTTTT.

The chain couples TRBV20-1 to TRBJ2-1; the match to TRBD2 covers 8 bases. With 2 bases clipped from V and 9 bases from J, the junction kept 3 bases outside the gene matches. CDR1 is DFQATT, CDR2 SNEGSKA, per germline (reference sequence). CDR3 length equals 12 residues. The CDR3 bases are TGCAGTGCTAGACGGGGGGGCGGTGAGCAGTTCTTC. Protein product: CSARRGGGEQFF.

V usage is TRBV6-2 or TRBV6-3 and J usage is TRBJ1-5; D might be TRBD1 (5 bases). There are 13 residues in the CDR3. Trimming took 5 bases from V and 6 from J, leaving 11 bases between them. Germline V CDR1 and CDR2: MNHEY, SVGEGT. The CDR3 protein is CASSAWGSQPQHF. In DNA form, the CDR3 reads TGTGCCAGCAGTGCCTGGGGGAGTCAGCCCCAGCATTTT.

This clonotype was detected ten times or more. Compared with germline, one end of the junction differs, possibly owing to a read error. J is TRBJ2-5 and V is TRBV3-1; D possibly corresponds to TRBD1 (5 bases). This CDR3 spans 12 amino acids. In germline, CDR1 is LGHDT, CDR2 YNNKEL (reference sequence). CDR3 protein: CASSQGQETQYF. The CDR3, as DNA: TGCGCCAGTAGTCAGGGTCAAGAGACCCAGTACTTC.

The rearrangement uses TRBV4-3 and TRBJ2-5; TRBD2 might be the D (5 bases). CDR1 and CDR2 (germline): LGHNA, YSLEER. The CDR3 sequence is 15 residues long. With 0 bases removed from V and 1 base from J, the gap between germline ends came to 9 bases. The CDR3 region has the DNA TGCGCCAGCAGCCAAGATGTGAGGGCCCAAGAGACCCAGTACTTC. The encoded protein is CASSQDVRAQETQYF.

On this clonotype: The conserved closing phenylalanine or tryptophan is absent in this CDR3, likely reflecting a read error. The DNA is omitted, as the CDR3 cannot be located on it reliably, and the CDR3 follows TCRdb's listing. The chain is built from TRBV12-3 or TRBV12-4 and TRBJ1-6; the table gives TRBD1 as D, unverified against the DNA. The CDR3 region is 12 residues in length, termini included. The CDR3 sequence: CASSRQGYFLHL.

The chain has TRBV18 and TRBJ2-7; no clear D. This CDR3 contains 14 residues. V gave up 0 bases and J gave up 2 bases, with 8 bases separating them. The germline CDR1 and CDR2 sequences are KGHSH and LQKENI. The CDR3 DNA sequence: TGTGCCAGCTCACCACCGAGGATAGCCTACGAGCAGTACTTC. It is translated as CASSPPRIAYEQYF.

In its sample, this clonotype was seen a few times. This chain links TRBV7-2 with TRBJ2-5; D possibly corresponds to TRBD1 (6 bases). The CDR3 totals 15 residues. CDR1 SGHTA and CDR2 FQGNSA come from the germline V gene. V was shortened by 5 bases and J by 6 bases, with 19 bases between the two germline ends. The CDR3 region is CASSPGVTRRKTQYF. The CDR3 coding sequence is TGTGCCAGCAGCCCAGGGGTGACCCGGCGAAAGACCCAGTACTTC.

This sequence joins TRBV5-1 and TRBJ2-2; a possible D gene is TRBD1 (6 bases). Germline assignment: CDR1 SGHRS and CDR2 YFSETQ. This CDR3 contains 15 residues. V lost 4 bases and J lost 1, with 11 bases in between. CDR3 in DNA: TGCGCCAGCAGCCCACGACAGGAGAACACCGGGGAGCTGTTTTTT. Encoded protein: CASSPRQENTGELFF.

This clonotype was recorded at least ten times. The chain couples TRBV4-2 to TRBJ1-2, with TRBD1 identical over 10 bases. Per germline, CDR1 LGHNA and CDR2 YNFKEQ. The CDR3 sequence is 17 residues long. The V and J ends lost 0 bases and 8 bases, in that order; junction bases with no gene match: 12. The CDR3 is CASSQDPHGQGQGGYTF. For the CDR3, the DNA is TGTGCCAGCAGCCAAGACCCCCACGGACAGGGACAGGGGGGCTACACCTTC.

The chain uses TRBV3-1 and TRBJ2-3; 8 nucleotides agree with TRBD2. This CDR3 is 15 amino acids long. V gave up 5 bases and J gave up 5 bases; unmatched junction bases: 9. Germline V gene sequence: CDR1 LGHDT, CDR2 YNNKEL (reference sequence). CDR3 DNA: TGTGCCAGCAGCAGACTAGCGACCTCGATAGATACGCAGTATTTT. Protein: CASSRLATSIDTQYF.